The 26 T cell receptor beta chains below all came from one sample that was sequenced in a study of OX40 agonist ivuxolimab in advanced cancers. TCRdb's table, derived via immunoSEQ multiplex PCR, lists solely in-frame clones and lacks some. The sample shows approximately 35,000 clones, over 85% of them seen only once. The material sequenced was CD4+ or CD8+ T cells sorted from blood, taken in a trial of the OX40 agonist ivuxolimab. The receptor set was obtained from an adult with an advanced solid tumor such as melanoma, head and neck, liver or kidney cancer.

The chain couples TRBV7-8 to TRBJ1-5; D gene ambiguous. V shed 2 bases and J shed 0 bases, with 11 bases lying between them. CDR1 is SGHVS and CDR2 is FQNEAQ in the germline V gene. This CDR3 is built from 16 residues. The CDR3 DNA sequence: TGTGCCAGCAGCTTAAGTGGGTCATCTAGCAATCAGCCCCAGCATTTT. This sequence encodes CASSLSGSSSNQPQHF.

This clone is large (0.1 to 1%) by share. The chain has TRBV13 and TRBJ2-1; possibly TRBD2 for D (7 bases). Trimming shortened V by 3 bases and J by 7 bases, and 16 bases separated the two germline ends. This CDR3 is 15 amino acids long. The germline CDR1 and CDR2 sequences are PRHDT and FYEKMQ (reference sequence). The CDR3 is CASSLEGGPKNEQFF. The DNA for the CDR3 is TGTGCCAGCAGCTTGGAGGGGGGGCCCAAGAATGAGCAGTTCTTC.

The chain links TRBV18 to TRBJ2-1; D remains ambiguous. The CDR3 totals 16 residues. V was shortened by 4 bases and J by 3 bases, with 16 bases between the two germline ends. CDR1 is KGHSH, CDR2 LQKENI, per germline. The CDR3 spells CASSRRASPFYNEQFF. The CDR3 DNA reads as TGTGCCAGCTCACGACGAGCGAGCCCCTTCTACAATGAGCAGTTCTTC.

J is TRBJ1-1 and V is TRBV7-9; TRBD1 might be the D (6 bases). Germline assignment: CDR1 SEHNR and CDR2 FQNEAQ (reference sequence). Trimming removed 5 bases from V and 5 bases from J, with 9 bases in between. The length of the CDR3 is 12 residues. The CDR3 region has the DNA TGTGCCAGCAGCGTAGGGGGGACTGAAGCTTTCTTT. It yields the protein CASSVGGTEAFF. The full variable domain, in which reference TRBV7-9 and TRBJ1-1 provide the parts outside the CDR3, is DTGVSQNPRHKITKRGQNVTFRCDPISEHNRLYWYRQTLGQGPEFLTYFQNEAQLEKSRLLSDRFSAERPKGSFSTLEIQRTEQGDSAMYLCASSVGGTEAFFGQGTRLTVV.

In this sample, this clone turned up a few times. The CDR3 DNA reads as TGTGCCAGCAGCTTAGGAACGGGAGGGCTATCAGAGACCCAGTACTTC. Translating gives CASSLGTGGLSETQYF. The rearrangement links TRBV7-9 to TRBJ2-5; 8 positions agree with TRBD2. Germline V gene data show CDR1 as SEHNR and CDR2 as FQNEAQ (reference sequence). This CDR3 spans 16 amino acids. V shed 1 base, J shed 4 bases, and the junction held 8 bases outside the gene matches.

With respect to this clone: The same CDR3 arises from other DNA sequences in this sample as well. This rearrangement joins TRBV19 to TRBJ2-1, with D unresolved. Germline CDR1 reads LNHDA; CDR2 reads SQIVND (reference sequence). Trimming took off 1 base at V and 0 bases at J, with 7 bases between the two ends. CDR3 length: 15 amino acids. The CDR3 sequence is CASSIATRSYNEQFF. CDR3 DNA: TGTGCCAGTAGTATAGCGACACGCTCCTACAATGAGCAGTTCTTC. Supplemented by reference TRBV19 and TRBJ2-1, the full variable domain reads DGGITQSPKYLFRKEGQNVTLSCEQNLNHDAMYWYRQDPGQGLRLIYYSQIVNDFQKGDIAEGYSVSREKKESFPLTVTSAQKNPTAFYLCASSIATRSYNEQFFGPGTRLTVL.

This clone showed up just once. V usage is TRBV6-1 and J usage is TRBJ2-1; D gene unclear. Trimming removed 3 bases from V and 10 bases from J, with 13 bases in between. The V gene's germline CDR1 is MNHNS and CDR2 SASEGT. The CDR3 spans 13 residues. Here the CDR3 DNA reads TGTGCCAGCAGTGACCTGGGTTGGAGAGAGCAGTTCTTC. Translated, it gives CASSDLGWREQFF.

The chain employs TRBV5-1 and TRBJ1-5, with no clear D. CDR1 is SGHRS, CDR2 YFSETQ, per germline. The CDR3 extends over 14 amino acids. V lost 3 bases and J lost 6, with 13 bases in between. The CDR3 nucleotides read TGCGCCAGCAGCTACGACGGAGTTGGTCAGCCCCAGCATTTT. Protein sequence: CASSYDGVGQPQHF.

V gene TRBV6-5 combines with J gene TRBJ1-1; D ambiguous. Germline values: CDR1 MNHEY, CDR2 SVGAGI. The CDR3 has 16 amino acids. The V end lost 0 bases, the J end lost 3 bases, and 14 bases lay between the germline ends. CDR3: CASSYSGNSWDTEAFF. The CDR3 DNA reads TGTGCCAGCAGTTACTCGGGGAATTCTTGGGACACTGAAGCTTTCTTT.

The CDR3 protein is CASSSRTGPDTQYF. CDR3 bases: TGTGCCAGCAGCTCCAGGACAGGGCCAGATACGCAGTATTTT. The chain is built from TRBV7-3 and TRBJ2-3; 8 nucleotides match TRBD1. J lost 4 bases, V lost 4 bases, and 4 bases had no gene match. Germline CDR1 reads SGHTA; CDR2 reads FQGTGA. The CDR3 is 14 amino acids.

In its sample, this clone was seen once. V usage is TRBV19 and J usage is TRBJ2-5; TRBD2 matches 12 bases. The germline V gene encodes CDR1 LNHDA and CDR2 SQIVND (reference sequence). The CDR3 sequence is 16 residues long. The V gene end was trimmed by 3 bases and the J gene end by 5 bases; junction bases not matched to a gene: 7. The CDR3: CASSISSGGARETQYF. As DNA, the CDR3 is TGTGCCAGTAGTATCTCTAGCGGGGGGGCCAGGGAGACCCAGTACTTC.

The J gene is TRBJ2-7, the V gene TRBV7-2; 7 nucleotides agree with TRBD2. This CDR3 spans 16 amino acids. Germline assignment: CDR1 SGHTA and CDR2 FQGNSA. J was trimmed by 2 bases and V by 4 bases; bases with no gene match: 11. CDR3 bases: TGTGCCAGCAGCTACACACACCGGGACTACCCCTACGAGCAGTACTTC. It yields the protein CASSYTHRDYPYEQYF. The full variable domain, rest sourced from reference TRBV7-2 and TRBJ2-7, is GAGVSQSPSNKVTEKGKDVELRCDPISGHTALYWYRQSLGQGLEFLIYFQGNSAPDKSGLPSDRFSAERTGGSVSTLTIQRTQQEDSAVYLCASSYTHRDYPYEQYFGPGTRLTVT.

The chain carries TRBV29-1 and TRBJ2-2, with 9 bases identical to TRBD1. CDR1 is SQVTM, CDR2 ANQGSEA, per germline. After removal of 7 bases from V and 3 bases from J, the junction contained 6 bases not matched to a gene. CDR3 length: 14 amino acids. The CDR3 DNA reads as TGCAGCGCCGGGACAGGGAGTGACACCGGGGAGCTGTTTTTT. Protein sequence: CSAGTGSDTGELFF.

The rearrangement uses TRBV19 and TRBJ1-6, with 7 bases that match TRBD1. The CDR3 runs to 13 residues. Germline V gene lookup returns CDR1 LNHDA and CDR2 SQIVND (reference sequence). After removal of 11 bases from V and 6 bases from J, the junction contained 7 bases not matched to a gene. For the CDR3, the DNA is TGTGCCGTTAAAGGGGGCGGTAATTCACCCCTCCACTTT. Translated, it gives CAVKGGGNSPLHF. Combining the CDR3 with reference TRBV19 and TRBJ1-6 gives the whole variable domain DGGITQSPKYLFRKEGQNVTLSCEQNLNHDAMYWYRQDPGQGLRLIYYSQIVNDFQKGDIAEGYSVSREKKESFPLTVTSAQKNPTAFYLCAVKGGGNSPLHFGNGTRLTVT.

This clone appeared once. The V gene is TRBV2, the J gene TRBJ1-1, with 7 nucleotides matching TRBD1. This CDR3 region has 15 residues. Trimming took 8 bases from V and 3 from J; bases not matched to a gene: 12. In germline, CDR1 is SNHLY, CDR2 FYNNEI. CDR3 nucleotide sequence: TGTGCCAGCCTTTACATTAGACAGGGCCACACTGAAGCTTTCTTT. This sequence encodes CASLYIRQGHTEAFF. The full variable domain, in which reference TRBV2 and TRBJ1-1 provide the parts outside the CDR3, is EPEVTQTPSHQVTQMGQEVILRCVPISNHLYFYWYRQILGQKVEFLVSFYNNEISEKSEIFDDQFSVERPDGSNFTLKIRSTKLEDSAMYFCASLYIRQGHTEAFFGQGTRLTVV.

The chain is built from TRBV6-5 and TRBJ1-3; 8 bases fit TRBD1. Looked up from germline, CDR1 is MNHEY and CDR2 is SVGAGI. The CDR3 has 15 residues. Germline trimming cut 6 bases from V and 0 bases from J; bases unmatched to any gene: 4. CDR3 DNA: TGTGCCAGCAGCCCTGGGACAGGCTCTGGAAACACCATATATTTT. It is translated as CASSPGTGSGNTIYF.

J is TRBJ1-1 and V is TRBV6-5; D gene unclear. Trimming shortened V by 5 bases and J by 2 bases, and 9 bases separated the two germline ends. The CDR3 loop spans 13 amino acids. Germline CDR1 is MNHEY and CDR2 is SVGAGI. CDR3 sequence: CASSEQLNTEAFF. The CDR3 region has the DNA TGTGCCAGCAGTGAACAGCTTAACACTGAAGCTTTCTTT.

The gene calls are TRBV19 and TRBJ2-3; tentatively, D is TRBD2 (6 bases). V lost 8 bases to trimming and J lost 6 bases, with 9 bases between them. Germline CDR1 reads LNHDA; CDR2 reads SQIVND (reference sequence). The CDR3 sequence is 11 residues long. CDR3 amino acids: CASEEGDTQYF. Here the CDR3 DNA reads TGTGCCAGTGAGGAGGGCGATACGCAGTATTTT.

The chain joins TRBV4-1 to TRBJ2-7; D is undetermined. CDR3 length equals 11 residues. CDR1 and CDR2 from the germline V gene are MGHRA and YSYEKL. The ends were cut back, 3 bases at V and 4 bases at J, with 4 bases in the middle. In DNA form, the CDR3 reads TGCGCCAGCAGCCACATGTACGAGCAGTACTTC. It specifies CASSHMYEQYF.

The chain's CDR3 is CASSGRTSGVNNEQFF. In DNA form, the CDR3 reads TGTGCCAGCAGCGGACGGACTAGCGGGGTGAACAATGAGCAGTTCTTC. The genes are TRBV9 and TRBJ2-1; 12 nucleotides line up with TRBD2. Looked up from germline, CDR1 is SGDLS and CDR2 is YYNGEE. Trimming at V came to 3 bases and at J to 5 bases, leaving 6 bases not matched to a gene. The CDR3 runs to 16 residues.

This chain connects TRBV5-4 to TRBJ1-2, with D maybe TRBD1 (5 bases). The ends were cut back, 4 bases at V and 11 bases at J, with 15 bases in the middle. This CDR3 spans 12 amino acids. CDR1 and CDR2 (germline): SGHNT, YYREEE (reference sequence). The CDR3 region is CASSGRGPLYTF. CDR3 bases: TGTGCCAGCAGCGGCCGGGGCCCCCTTTACACCTTC.

In this sample, this clone turned up a few times. V and J are TRBV6-5 and TRBJ1-6; D might be TRBD1 (6 bases). V was shortened by 7 bases and J by 10 bases, with 17 bases between the two germline ends. The CDR3 has 14 amino acids. Germline V gene sequence: CDR1 MNHEY, CDR2 SVGAGI. The CDR3 DNA is TGTGCCAGCAAATATCAGGGGAGGTCGTCACCCCTCCACTTT. Amino acid sequence: CASKYQGRSSPLHF.

The chain carries TRBV5-6 and TRBJ1-1; D unresolved. The V gene lost 4 bases and the J gene lost 3 bases, with 16 bases spanning the gap. Looked up from germline, CDR1 is SGHDT and CDR2 is YYEEEE. The CDR3 covers 15 residues. CDR3 nucleotide sequence: TGTGCCAGCAGCCAACCAAGGCCAAGGGACACTGAAGCTTTCTTT. It translates to CASSQPRPRDTEAFF.

The chain joins TRBV6-5 to TRBJ2-5; 11 bases align to TRBD2. V was pared by 8 bases and J by 4 bases, with 9 bases of the junction left unmatched. The CDR3 extends over 15 amino acids. CDR1 is MNHEY, CDR2 SVGAGI, per germline. The CDR3 region is CASGSTSGEGETQYF. The CDR3 DNA follows: TGTGCCAGCGGATCGACTAGCGGGGAGGGAGAGACCCAGTACTTC.

The chain carries TRBV27 and TRBJ2-7; D is ambiguous. The CDR3 contains 13 residues. CDR1 is MNHEY and CDR2 is SMNVEV in the germline V gene (reference sequence). The ends were cut back, 4 bases at V and 3 bases at J, with 10 bases in the middle. The CDR3 nucleotides read TGTGCCAGCAGTTGGGCCAGAAACTACGAGCAGTACTTC. Amino acid sequence: CASSWARNYEQYF.

The chain joins TRBV27 to TRBJ2-7; 8 bases are shared with TRBD2. The V and J ends lost 5 bases and 0 bases, in that order; junction bases with no gene match: 9. The CDR3 has 16 amino acids. Germline CDR1 reads MNHEY; CDR2 reads SMNVEV (reference sequence). The CDR3 loop reads CASSRTLAESSYEQYF. In DNA form, the CDR3 reads TGTGCCAGCAGTCGCACACTAGCGGAAAGCTCCTACGAGCAGTACTTC.